The rows below give T cell receptor beta chains drawn from one sample of a study of beta chain features in type 1 diabetes. Using immunoSEQ multiplex PCR, the repertoire was profiled, and TCRdb retains in-frame clones only, with some absent. The sample consists of over 500,000 clones, roughly 16% of them appearing once. The sequenced sample consisted of naive CD4+ T cells from blood. Every receptor here comes from a man between 18 and 35 years old in good health. Each CDR3 is given without its conserved first and last residue. Fields, in order: V gene, J gene, CDR3 protein.

>TRBV7-2|TRBJ1-6
ASSLRAQGSSPLH
>TRBV7-9|TRBJ2-5
ASSPGLAGGPGETQY
>TRBV5-1|TRBJ2-1
ASSLSDTSYNEQF
>TRBV6-4|TRBJ1-3
ASSDSASSGNTIY
>TRBV9|TRBJ2-7
ASSVDRGLEQY
>TRBV18|TRBJ1-3
ASSPGLRSGNTIY
>TRBV9|TRBJ1-2
ASNAFGSYGYT
>TRBV5-1|TRBJ2-3
ASSLGDRASTDTQY
>TRBV9|TRBJ1-1
ASSVGGTGRSSSEAF
>TRBV4-2|TRBJ2-3
ASSQVVSSTDTQY
>TRBV29-1|TRBJ1-1
SVVRERNTEAF
>TRBV12-5|TRBJ2-3
ASGLVNTDTQY
>TRBV20-1|TRBJ2-1
SAQNRDEGF
>TRBV9|TRBJ2-7
ASSGRESPQY
>TRBV29-1|TRBJ1-1
SVGHSTDEAF
>TRBV29-1|TRBJ1-2
SALGLDYGYT
>TRBV11-3|TRBJ2-1
ASSLVSGVNEQF
>TRBV5-4|TRBJ2-2
ASSFTGELF
>TRBV5-1|TRBJ2-7
ASSDRGLGSYEQY
>TRBV6-6|TRBJ2-7
ASSYGTGGYEQY
>TRBV6-1|TRBJ1-2
ASRTGTAYGYT
>TRBV4-2|TRBJ2-1
ASSQEGTVNEQF
>TRBV29-1|TRBJ2-5
SVSKNRGQPETQY
>TRBV28|TRBJ2-5
ASSPAQRGPGTQY
>TRBV5-1|TRBJ2-2
ASSGTGPNTGELF
>TRBV7-9|TRBJ2-1
ASSLGRTSGRAWEQF
>TRBV19|TRBJ2-5
ASSTRQGAETQY
>TRBV2|TRBJ1-5
ASSPDNQPQH
>TRBV7-9|TRBJ2-3
ASSPPLAVMGDTQY
>TRBV7-2|TRBJ2-7
ASSQAAVSYEQY
>TRBV7-9|TRBJ2-7
ASSLVGPSHEQY
>TRBV4-3|TRBJ1-1
ASSQEGVGNTEAF
>TRBV7-9|TRBJ1-5
ASSSEQGGNQPQH
>TRBV18|TRBJ1-2
ASSPGNRGGYT
>TRBV27|TRBJ2-3
ASSLMRPSTDTQY
>TRBV27|TRBJ2-1
ASSPTIGEQF
>TRBV20-1|TRBJ2-2
SARGVGELF
>TRBV7-2|TRBJ2-7
ASSRPASGSSYEQY
>TRBV25-1|TRBJ2-1
ASRWLAVTYNEQF